This TCR beta chain stems from a study of shared clonotypes between healthy human individuals. Terminally differentiated effector memory CD45RA+ cells were left out of the naive CD8 fraction, which was CD45RO-negative and positively selected for CCR7. Only in-frame clones appear in the TCRdb table, and some are missing; sequencing was by immunoSEQ multiplex PCR. The sample yields over 2 million clones, over 85% seen once. Sequenced sample: naive CD8+ T cells sorted from blood. This clonotype was obtained from a man between 18 and 29 years old in good health.

CDR3 DNA: TGTGCCACCAGCACTCTGAACAGGGAAGGAGAGGAAAAACTGTTTTTT. This gives the protein CATSTLNREGEEKLFF. The chain employs TRBV15 and TRBJ1-4, with D possibly matching TRBD1 (6 bases). The CDR3 extends over 16 amino acids. Germline V lookup: CDR1 LNHNV, CDR2 YYDKDF (reference sequence). V was trimmed by 4 bases and J by 8 bases, leaving 20 bases between them.